The 14 T cell receptor beta chains given below trace back to one sample, sequenced in a study of long-term antiretroviral therapy in people with HIV (dated by TCRdb to between 2021 and 2023). The immunoSEQ hsTCRB v3.0 assay was used at survey level resolution to sequence the TRB variable region. TCRdb retrieved this table from immuneACCESS and kept in-frame rearrangements only. Not all clones are present; in checked studies, unresolved V genes account for under half, and no reason is known for the remainder. The sample contains under 25,000 clones, 65% to 80% of them found a single time. Approximately 9.3% of the sample belongs to the ten largest clones. The material was unsorted PBMCs, obtained 0.5 years before starting antiretroviral therapy. The receptors were gathered from a man in his late teens or twenties with HIV.

The chain has TRBV14 and TRBJ2-7, with D perhaps TRBD1 or TRBD2 (5 bases each). The CDR3 is 15 residues long. Germline-derived CDR1 and CDR2 are SGHDN and FVKESK. The ends were cut back, 5 bases at V and 2 bases at J, with 16 bases in the middle. In DNA, the CDR3 is TGTGCCAGCAGCTCGCTCAGGGAGAGAGCCTACGAGCAGTACTTC. Amino acids: CASSSLRERAYEQYF.

As DNA, the CDR3 is TGTGCCAGCGGCAGGGGGTTGGATGAGCAGTTCTTC. Translating gives CASGRGLDEQFF. The chain has TRBV27 and TRBJ2-1; the match to TRBD1 covers 7 bases. V shed 8 bases, J shed 8 bases, and the junction held 6 bases outside the gene matches. The germline gives CDR1 MNHEY, CDR2 SMNVEV (reference sequence). CDR3 length: 12 amino acids.

In this sample, this clone turned up a few times. The rearrangement uses TRBV19 and TRBJ2-1; D unclear. The CDR3 runs to 13 residues. With 1 base removed from V and 7 bases from J, the gap between germline ends came to 8 bases. Per germline, CDR1 LNHDA and CDR2 SQIVND (reference sequence). The CDR3 protein is CASSIGAINEQFF. Here the CDR3 DNA reads TGTGCCAGTAGTATAGGGGCGATTAATGAGCAGTTCTTC. The full variable domain, completed using reference TRBV19 and TRBJ2-1, is DGGITQSPKYLFRKEGQNVTLSCEQNLNHDAMYWYRQDPGQGLRLIYYSQIVNDFQKGDIAEGYSVSREKKESFPLTVTSAQKNPTAFYLCASSIGAINEQFFGPGTRLTVL.

The sample holds a few counts of this clone. The chain joins TRBV27 to TRBJ1-1, with D hard to call. The germline V gene has CDR1 MNHEY and CDR2 SMNVEV (reference sequence). This CDR3 comprises 14 residues. V was clipped by 5 bases and J by 8 bases, with 18 bases between them. The CDR3 sequence is CASSPGPGPGEAFF. In DNA, the CDR3 is TGTGCCAGCAGTCCAGGACCGGGCCCGGGGGAAGCTTTCTTT.

The chain carries TRBV7-2 and TRBJ2-1; D is perhaps TRBD1 or TRBD2 (5 bases each). The germline gives CDR1 SGHTA, CDR2 FQGNSA. Trimming took 8 bases from V and 4 from J, leaving 24 bases between them. CDR3 length: 17 residues. CDR3 nucleotide sequence: TGTGCCAGCGAGGGGTCCGCCGTAATAGCGTTTTACAATGAGCAGTTCTTC. It is translated as CASEGSAVIAFYNEQFF.

V is TRBV19 and J is TRBJ1-6, with D unclear. This CDR3 region has 13 residues. Germline values: CDR1 LNHDA, CDR2 SQIVND (reference sequence). The V end lost 0 bases, the J end lost 14 bases, and 11 bases lay between the germline ends. DNA of the CDR3: TGTGCCAGTAGTATAGATTCCAGTCGGGCCCTCCACTTT. Protein: CASSIDSSRALHF.

A single count supports this clone. DNA for the CDR3: TGCGCCAGCAGCGGCACAGGGATTACCGGGGAGCTGTTTTTT. Translating it yields CASSGTGITGELFF. The chain is built from TRBV4-3 and TRBJ2-2; D may be TRBD1 (6 bases). V was pared by 5 bases and J by 5 bases, with 12 bases between. Germline assignment: CDR1 LGHNA and CDR2 YSLEER. The CDR3 consists of 14 residues.

The rearrangement links TRBV4-3 to TRBJ2-7; 12 bases agree with TRBD1. V shed 1 base, J shed 0 bases, and the junction held 13 bases outside the gene matches. This CDR3 comprises 20 residues. Looked up from germline, CDR1 is LGHNA and CDR2 is YSLEER. The CDR3 protein is CASSQAIRDRGPAPSYEQYF. CDR3 nucleotide sequence: TGCGCCAGCAGCCAAGCCATTCGGGACAGGGGGCCCGCGCCCTCCTACGAGCAGTACTTC.

This chain uses TRBV14 with TRBJ2-1, with TRBD2 identical over 12 bases. Unmatched junction bases numbered 9, after V lost 0 bases and J lost 9 bases. This CDR3 has 17 residues. From germline, CDR1 is SGHDN and CDR2 FVKESK. CDR3 in DNA: TGTGCCAGCAGCCAAGATTGGGCTAGCGGGGGGGCAGGTGAGCAGTTCTTC. It codes for CASSQDWASGGAGEQFF.

This clone was seen a handful of times. The CDR3 spells CASSLRVSLLSYEQYF. For the CDR3, the DNA is TGTGCCAGCAGTTTACGGGTATCACTACTCTCCTACGAGCAGTACTTC. This chain uses TRBV27 with TRBJ2-7; D unclear. CDR3 length: 16 residues. Per germline, CDR1 MNHEY and CDR2 SMNVEV (reference sequence). V dropped 2 bases and J dropped 0 bases, with 14 bases sitting between them.

The V and J genes are TRBV27 and TRBJ2-2; 7 bases agree with TRBD2. The V gene end was trimmed by 0 bases and the J gene end by 5 bases; junction bases not matched to a gene: 6. This CDR3 has 16 amino acids. Germline V gives CDR1 MNHEY, CDR2 SMNVEV (reference sequence). The CDR3 region is CASSLSMASGTGELFF. CDR3 DNA sequence: TGTGCCAGCAGTTTATCGATGGCTAGCGGTACCGGGGAGCTGTTTTTT.

This chain links TRBV4-3 with TRBJ2-1; TRBD2 agrees at 9 bases. This CDR3 has 15 amino acids. V trimming: 4 bases; J trimming: 4 bases; junction bases outside the gene matches: 5. Germline V gene data show CDR1 as LGHNA and CDR2 as YSLEER. CDR3 residues: CASSPTSGLYNEQFF. CDR3 coding DNA: TGCGCCAGCAGCCCGACTAGCGGACTGTACAATGAGCAGTTCTTC.

The rearrangement uses TRBV28 and TRBJ2-7; D is unresolved. The length of the CDR3 is 15 residues. Trimming cost V 2 bases and J 0 bases, with 11 bases left between them. The germline gives CDR1 MDHEN, CDR2 SYDVKM. The CDR3 loop reads CASSLGVRTSYEQYF. Here the CDR3 DNA reads TGTGCCAGCAGTTTAGGGGTGAGAACCTCCTACGAGCAGTACTTC.

V and J are TRBV19 and TRBJ1-5; the D gene is possibly TRBD1 (6 bases). The CDR3 totals 16 residues. The V end lost 5 bases, the J end lost 10 bases, and 24 bases lay between the germline ends. Germline V gene data show CDR1 as LNHDA and CDR2 as SQIVND (reference sequence). In DNA form, the CDR3 reads TGTGCCAGTAGTGAGGCCAGGGGCCCAGGTTCGGAACCCCAGCATTTT. Translated, it gives CASSEARGPGSEPQHF.